These 11 T cell receptor beta chains were all obtained from the same sample, sequenced in a study of shared clonotypes between healthy human individuals. TCRdb keeps only in-frame clones here, not all; method: immunoSEQ multiplex PCR. The profile covers 850,000 to 1,200,000 clones, with roughly 80% appearing a single time and 1.4% to 1.5% taken by the ten largest. The material sequenced was memory CD4+ T cells sorted from blood. The subset here: CD45RA-negative fraction. The receptors here all came from a man aged 18 to 29 in good health.

The CDR3 is CASSVGIIATNEKLFF. CDR3 DNA: TGTGCCAGCAGCGTAGGGATCATAGCAACTAATGAAAAACTGTTTTTT. The chain uses TRBV9 and TRBJ1-4; D ambiguous. Between the trimmed V and J ends, which lost 0 bases and 0 bases, there was a span of 9 bases. Germline V CDR1 and CDR2: SGDLS, YYNGEE. This CDR3 contains 16 residues.

The sample holds one count of this clone. V and J are TRBV5-5 and TRBJ2-1; the match to TRBD2 covers 8 bases. The CDR3 is 13 amino acids. From germline, CDR1 is SGHKS and CDR2 YYEKEE (reference sequence). V was pared by 4 bases and J by 14 bases, with 11 bases of the junction left unmatched. The CDR3 here is CASSLQPGGVEFF. CDR3 coding DNA: TGTGCCAGCAGCCTCCAACCCGGGGGGGTTGAGTTCTTC.

CDR3 amino acids: CASSFKRGGTDTQYF. CDR3 DNA sequence: TGTGCCAGCAGCTTTAAGAGGGGCGGCACAGATACGCAGTATTTT. V is TRBV7-2 and J is TRBJ2-3; D tentatively fits TRBD1 or TRBD2 (5 bases each). The CDR3 contains 15 residues. Germline V gene lookup returns CDR1 SGHTA and CDR2 FQGNSA. V was pared by 3 bases and J by 1 base, with 11 bases between.

The genes are TRBV4-3 and TRBJ2-7; a weak D match, TRBD1 (5 bases). Germline V CDR1 and CDR2: LGHNA, YSLEER. V lost 2 bases to trimming and J lost 2 bases, with 22 bases between them. The CDR3 totals 18 residues. The DNA for the CDR3 is TGCGCCAGCAGCCAAAGGGTTTCGGTTGGCAGGGAACCCTACGAGCAGTACTTC. It specifies CASSQRVSVGREPYEQYF.

In DNA form, the CDR3 reads TGTGCCAGCAGCTCCATGGGAACCGGGGAGCTGTTTTTT. Encoded protein: CASSSMGTGELFF. The V gene is TRBV7-9, the J gene TRBJ2-2; D is unclear. Germline assignment: CDR1 SEHNR and CDR2 FQNEAQ (reference sequence). The CDR3 has 13 residues. V was shortened by 4 bases and J by 5 bases, with 8 bases between the two germline ends. The variable domain in full, with the rest retrieved from reference TRBV7-9 and TRBJ2-2, is DTGVSQNPRHKITKRGQNVTFRCDPISEHNRLYWYRQTLGQGPEFLTYFQNEAQLEKSRLLSDRFSAERPKGSFSTLEIQRTEQGDSAMYLCASSSMGTGELFFGEGSRLTVL.

This clone was detected only once. This chain connects TRBV11-2 to TRBJ2-7; D is unresolved. The CDR3 is made up of 14 amino acids. The V gene's germline CDR1 is SGHAT and CDR2 FQNNGV. V was shortened by 3 bases and J by 0 bases, with 9 bases between the two germline ends. The CDR3 loop reads CASSFQRSSYEQYF. The CDR3 DNA is TGTGCCAGCAGCTTTCAACGGAGCTCCTACGAGCAGTACTTC. Based on the CDR3 plus reference TRBV11-2 and TRBJ2-7, the full variable domain is EAGVAQSPRYKIIEKRQSVAFWCNPISGHATLYWYQQILGQGPKLLIQFQNNGVVDDSQLPKDRFSAERLKGVDSTLKIQPAKLEDSAVYLCASSFQRSSYEQYFGPGTRLTVT.

V and J are TRBV27 and TRBJ1-5, with D possibly TRBD1 on 6 matching bases. Germline CDR1 and CDR2: MNHEY and SMNVEV (reference sequence). Trimming pared 4 bases from V and 6 bases from J, leaving 13 bases between. The CDR3 sequence is 14 residues long. CDR3 sequence reads: CASSYSGQPQPQHF. CDR3 sequence (DNA): TGTGCCAGCAGTTATTCCGGACAGCCTCAGCCCCAGCATTTT.

V is TRBV10-1 and J is TRBJ2-7; D gene unclear. The CDR3 covers 14 residues. CDR1 is WNHNN, CDR2 SYGVQD, per germline (reference sequence). The V end lost 3 bases, the J end lost 1 base, and 10 bases lay between the germline ends. The CDR3 spells CASSDGPPSYEQYF. The CDR3 DNA reads TGCGCCAGCAGTGATGGTCCCCCTTCCTACGAGCAGTACTTC.

A few counts support this clone. As DNA, the CDR3 is TGCGCCAGCAGCTTGGCCGACGGTTTTGGCACTGAAGCTTTCTTT. As protein: CASSLADGFGTEAFF. J is TRBJ1-1 and V is TRBV5-1, with D unresolved. Trimming shortened V by 0 bases and J by 4 bases, and 13 bases separated the two germline ends. The CDR3 runs 15 residues. The germline CDR1 and CDR2 sequences are SGHRS and YFSETQ.

There are a few counts of this clone. V gene TRBV2 combines with J gene TRBJ2-5; D ambiguous. Trimming removed 6 bases from V and 5 bases from J, with 13 bases in between. Germline V gene lookup returns CDR1 SNHLY and CDR2 FYNNEI. This CDR3 comprises 13 residues. The CDR3 sequence: CASRKGLGETQYF. CDR3 in DNA: TGTGCCAGCAGGAAGGGCCTGGGGGAGACCCAGTACTTC. The full variable domain, completed using reference TRBV2 and TRBJ2-5, is EPEVTQTPSHQVTQMGQEVILRCVPISNHLYFYWYRQILGQKVEFLVSFYNNEISEKSEIFDDQFSVERPDGSNFTLKIRSTKLEDSAMYFCASRKGLGETQYFGPGTRLLVL.

The chain employs TRBV29-1 and TRBJ1-1, with 7 positions matching TRBD1. This CDR3 region has 14 residues. J lost 5 bases, V lost 4 bases, and 10 bases had no gene match. Germline CDR1 reads SQVTM; CDR2 reads ANQGSEA. Here the CDR3 DNA reads TGCAGCGTTGCGGAACAGGGGTGGGGTACTGAAGCTTTCTTT. Its translation: CSVAEQGWGTEAFF.